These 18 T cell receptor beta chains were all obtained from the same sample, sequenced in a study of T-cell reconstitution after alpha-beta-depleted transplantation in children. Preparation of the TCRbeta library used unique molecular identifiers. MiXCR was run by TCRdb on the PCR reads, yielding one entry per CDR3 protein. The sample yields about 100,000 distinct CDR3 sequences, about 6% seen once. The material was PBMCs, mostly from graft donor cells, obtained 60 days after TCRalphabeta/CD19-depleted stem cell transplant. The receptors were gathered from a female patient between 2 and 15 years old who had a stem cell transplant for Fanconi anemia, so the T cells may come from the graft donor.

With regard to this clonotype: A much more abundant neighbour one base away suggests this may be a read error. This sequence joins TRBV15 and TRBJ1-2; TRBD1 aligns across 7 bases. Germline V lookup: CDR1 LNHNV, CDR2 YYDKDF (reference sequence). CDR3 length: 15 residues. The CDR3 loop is CATSRAGGGAYGFTF. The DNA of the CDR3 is TGTGCCACCAGCAGAGCTGGAGGGGGCGCGTATGGCTTCACCTTC.

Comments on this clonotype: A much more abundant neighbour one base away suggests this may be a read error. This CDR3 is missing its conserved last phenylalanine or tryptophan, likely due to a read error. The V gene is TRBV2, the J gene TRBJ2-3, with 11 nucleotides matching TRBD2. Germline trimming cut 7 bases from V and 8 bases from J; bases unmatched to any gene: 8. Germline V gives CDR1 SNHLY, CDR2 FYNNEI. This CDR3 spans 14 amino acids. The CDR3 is CASTPTSGEGTQYY. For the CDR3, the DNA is TGTGCCAGCACCCCGACTAGCGGGGAGGGTACGCAGTATTAT.

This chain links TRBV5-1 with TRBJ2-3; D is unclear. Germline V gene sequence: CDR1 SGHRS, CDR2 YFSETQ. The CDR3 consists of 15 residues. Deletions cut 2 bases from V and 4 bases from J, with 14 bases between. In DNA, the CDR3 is TGCGCCAGCAGCTTTTGGACGCCGGTGGCAGATACGCAGTATTTT. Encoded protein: CASSFWTPVADTQYF.

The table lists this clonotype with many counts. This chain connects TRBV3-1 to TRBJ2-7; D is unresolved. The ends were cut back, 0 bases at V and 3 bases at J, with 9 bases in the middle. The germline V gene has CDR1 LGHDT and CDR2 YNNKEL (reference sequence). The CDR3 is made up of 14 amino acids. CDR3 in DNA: TGTGCCAGCAGCCAAGAAGCCTGGGGCTACGAGCAGTACTTC. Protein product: CASSQEAWGYEQYF.

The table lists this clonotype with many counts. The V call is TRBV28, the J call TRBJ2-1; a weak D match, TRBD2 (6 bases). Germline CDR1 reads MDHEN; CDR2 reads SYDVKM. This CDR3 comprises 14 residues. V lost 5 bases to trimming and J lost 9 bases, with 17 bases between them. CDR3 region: CASSPRILAPEQFF. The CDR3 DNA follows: TGTGCCAGCAGTCCCAGGATTCTAGCGCCTGAGCAGTTCTTC.

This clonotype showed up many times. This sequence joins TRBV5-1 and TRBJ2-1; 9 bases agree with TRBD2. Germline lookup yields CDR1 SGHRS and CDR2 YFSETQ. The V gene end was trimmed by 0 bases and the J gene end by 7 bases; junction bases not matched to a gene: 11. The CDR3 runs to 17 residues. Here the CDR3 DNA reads TGCGCCAGCAGCTTGGGGCTCAGACTAGCGGAGCATAATGAGCAGTTCTTC. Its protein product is CASSLGLRLAEHNEQFF.

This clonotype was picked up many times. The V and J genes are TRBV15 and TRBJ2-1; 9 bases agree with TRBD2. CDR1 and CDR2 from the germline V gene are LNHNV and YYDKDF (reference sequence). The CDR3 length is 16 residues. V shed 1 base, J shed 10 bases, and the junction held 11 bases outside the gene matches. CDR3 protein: CATSRGTAGGVREQFF. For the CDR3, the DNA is TGTGCCACCAGCAGAGGTACAGCGGGGGGAGTTAGAGAGCAGTTCTTC.

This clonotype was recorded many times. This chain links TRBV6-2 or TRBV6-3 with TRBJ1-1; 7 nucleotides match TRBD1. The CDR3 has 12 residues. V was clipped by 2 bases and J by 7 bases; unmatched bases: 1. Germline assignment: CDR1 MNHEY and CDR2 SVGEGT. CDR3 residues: CASSYGDSEAFF. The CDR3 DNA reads TGTGCCAGCAGTTACGGGGACAGTGAAGCTTTCTTT.

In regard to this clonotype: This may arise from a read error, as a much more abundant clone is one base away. In DNA form, the CDR3 reads TGTGCCATCAGTTTTGGCCCACCGCCATGGCGGACCCAAGAGACCCAGTACTTC. Its protein is CAISFGPPPWRTQETQYF. The V call is TRBV3-1, the J call TRBJ2-5; D remains unclear. CDR1 and CDR2 (germline): LGHDT, YNNKEL (reference sequence). V dropped 10 bases and J dropped 1 base, with 28 bases sitting between them. CDR3 size: 18 residues.

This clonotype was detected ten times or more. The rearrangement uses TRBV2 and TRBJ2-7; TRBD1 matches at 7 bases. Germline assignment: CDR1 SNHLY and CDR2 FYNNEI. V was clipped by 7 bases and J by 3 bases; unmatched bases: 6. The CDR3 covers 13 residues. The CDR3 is CASKGQTLYEQYF. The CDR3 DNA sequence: TGTGCCAGCAAGGGACAGACCCTCTACGAGCAGTACTTC.

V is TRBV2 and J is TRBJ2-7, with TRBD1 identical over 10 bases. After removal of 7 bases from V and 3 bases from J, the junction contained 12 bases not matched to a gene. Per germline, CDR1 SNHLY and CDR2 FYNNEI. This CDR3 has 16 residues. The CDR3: CASTKGRGTGVYEQYF. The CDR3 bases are TGTGCCAGCACGAAGGGTCGCGGGACAGGGGTCTACGAGCAGTACTTC.

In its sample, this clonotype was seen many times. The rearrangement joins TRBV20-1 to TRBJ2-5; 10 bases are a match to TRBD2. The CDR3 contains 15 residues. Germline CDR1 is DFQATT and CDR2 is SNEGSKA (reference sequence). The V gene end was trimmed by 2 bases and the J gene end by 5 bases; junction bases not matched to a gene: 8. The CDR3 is CSARKPSGSGETQYF. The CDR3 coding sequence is TGCAGTGCTAGAAAACCTAGCGGGAGTGGGGAGACCCAGTACTTC.

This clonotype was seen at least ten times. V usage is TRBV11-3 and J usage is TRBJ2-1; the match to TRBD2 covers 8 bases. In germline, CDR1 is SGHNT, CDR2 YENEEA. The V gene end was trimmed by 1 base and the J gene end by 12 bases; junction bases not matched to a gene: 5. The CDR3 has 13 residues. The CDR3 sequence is CASSLVAAGAQFF. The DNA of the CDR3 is TGTGCCAGCAGCTTAGTTGCAGCGGGAGCGCAGTTCTTC. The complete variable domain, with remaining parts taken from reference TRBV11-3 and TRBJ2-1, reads EAGVVQSPRYKIIEKKQPVAFWCNPISGHNTLYWYLQNLGQGPELLIRYENEEAVDDSQLPKDRFSAERLKGVDSTLKIQPAELGDSAVYLCASSLVAAGAQFFGPGTRLTVL.

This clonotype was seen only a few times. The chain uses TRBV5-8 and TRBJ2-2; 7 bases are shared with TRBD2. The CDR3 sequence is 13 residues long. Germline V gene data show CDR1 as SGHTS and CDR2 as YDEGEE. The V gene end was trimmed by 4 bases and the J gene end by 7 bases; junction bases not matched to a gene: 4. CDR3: CASSRREFGELFF. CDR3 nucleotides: TGTGCCAGCAGCAGGCGGGAGTTCGGGGAGCTGTTTTTT.

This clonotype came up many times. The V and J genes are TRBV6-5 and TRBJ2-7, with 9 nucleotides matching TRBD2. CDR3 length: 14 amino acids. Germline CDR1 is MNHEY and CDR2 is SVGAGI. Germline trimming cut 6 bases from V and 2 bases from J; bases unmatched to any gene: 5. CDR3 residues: CASRAGLATYEQYF. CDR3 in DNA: TGTGCCAGCAGAGCCGGACTAGCGACCTACGAGCAGTACTTC.

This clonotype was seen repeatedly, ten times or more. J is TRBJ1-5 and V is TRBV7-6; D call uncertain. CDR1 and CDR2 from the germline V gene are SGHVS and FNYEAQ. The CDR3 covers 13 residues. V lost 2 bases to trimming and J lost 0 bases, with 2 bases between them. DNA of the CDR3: TGTGCCAGCAGCTTAATTAGCAATCAGCCCCAGCATTTT. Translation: CASSLISNQPQHF.

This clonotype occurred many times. The CDR3 DNA is TGTGCCAGCAGCCGACTAGCGGGAGGGTACGAGCAGTACTTC. Residues: CASSRLAGGYEQYF. This rearrangement joins TRBV7-3 to TRBJ2-7; 14 bases match TRBD2. Germline V gene data show CDR1 as SGHTA and CDR2 as FQGTGA. V lost 5 bases and J lost 4; bases outside the gene matches: 1. This CDR3 has 14 residues. Combining the CDR3 with reference TRBV7-3 and TRBJ2-7 gives the whole variable domain GAGVSQTPSNKVTEKGKYVELRCDPISGHTALYWYRQSLGQGPEFLIYFQGTGAADDSGLPNDRFFAVRPEGSVSTLKIQRTERGDSAVYLCASSRLAGGYEQYFGPGTRLTVT.

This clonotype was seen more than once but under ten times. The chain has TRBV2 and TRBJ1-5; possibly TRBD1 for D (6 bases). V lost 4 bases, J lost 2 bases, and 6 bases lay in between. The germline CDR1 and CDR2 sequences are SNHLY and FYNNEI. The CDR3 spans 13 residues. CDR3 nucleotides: TGTGCCAGCAGTGGACAGGGCAATCAGCCCCAGCATTTT. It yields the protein CASSGQGNQPQHF.